The subject of this entry is one TCR beta chain. Its antigen remains unidentified. The sample is drawn from a study of shared clonotypes between healthy human individuals. Findings and limits, study-wide: Naive subsets tended to show greater estimated richness than memory subsets.

V lost 5 bases, J lost 7 bases, and 12 bases lay in between. This CDR3 contains 13 residues. Germline V gene lookup returns CDR1 SNHLY and CDR2 FYNNEI. Profiled with immunoSEQ multiplex PCR; TCRdb holds only in-frame clones, not every one. The table shows over a million clones, with about 80% occurring only once. Sequencing was performed on memory CD4+ T cells from PBMCs. Subset denoted: CD45RA-negative fraction. This TCR came from a young man in good health. Some clones in this sample may be carry-over from other donors' samples. V usage is TRBV2 and J usage is TRBJ1-3; perhaps TRBD1 as D (6 bases). The CDR3 is CASSLQGINTIYF. In DNA, the CDR3 is TGTGCCAGCAGTCTACAGGGAATTAACACCATATATTTT.